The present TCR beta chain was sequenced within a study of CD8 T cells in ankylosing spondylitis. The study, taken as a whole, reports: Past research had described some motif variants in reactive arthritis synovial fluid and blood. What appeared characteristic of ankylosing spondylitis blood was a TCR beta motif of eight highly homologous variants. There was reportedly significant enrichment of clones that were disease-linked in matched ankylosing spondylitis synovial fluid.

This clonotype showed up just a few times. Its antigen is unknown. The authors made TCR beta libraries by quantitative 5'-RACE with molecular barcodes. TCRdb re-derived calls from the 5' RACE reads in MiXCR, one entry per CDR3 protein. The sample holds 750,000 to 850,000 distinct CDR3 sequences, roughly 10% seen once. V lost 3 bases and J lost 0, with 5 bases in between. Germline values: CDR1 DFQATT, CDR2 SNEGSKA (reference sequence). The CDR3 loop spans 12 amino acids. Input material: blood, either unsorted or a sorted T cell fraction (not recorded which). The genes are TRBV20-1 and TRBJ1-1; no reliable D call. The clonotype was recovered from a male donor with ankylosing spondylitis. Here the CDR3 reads CSASNMNTEAFF. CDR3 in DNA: TGCAGTGCTAGTAACATGAACACTGAAGCTTTCTTT.